The text below deals with one T cell receptor beta chain. This record belongs to a study of blood T cell repertoires in COVID-19. Study overall: Sources were T cells, B-cell-depleted T cells, or PBMCs; the material itself was cDNA or gDNA.

CDR3 length: 15 residues. V lost 0 bases to trimming and J lost 3 bases; unmatched junction nucleotides: 6. Per germline, CDR1 GTSNPN and CDR2 SVGIG (reference sequence). Per the original data handling: For nucleated cells, counts were estimated from reference gene primer amplification. TCRdb keeps only in-frame clones here, not all; method: immunoSEQ multiplex PCR. V and J calls and clone size come straight from that table; D and trimming were deduced from the DNA. The sample lists tens of thousands of clones, around 83% occurring once. The TCR sequence derives from a man aged 60 to 75 with active COVID-19. This chain connects TRBV30 to TRBJ2-3; 7 nucleotides align to TRBD1. Material: peripheral blood. The CDR3 region has the DNA TGTGCCTGGAGTGTACAGGGGATTGGAACAGATACGCAGTATTTT. Translation gives CAWSVQGIGTDTQYF. Drawing the rest from reference TRBV30 and TRBJ2-3, the complete variable domain is SQTIHQWPATLVQPVGSPLSLECTVEGTSNPNLYWYRQAAGRGLQLLFYSVGIGQISSEVPQNLSASRPQDRQFILSSKKLLLSDSGFYLCAWSVQGIGTDTQYFGPGTRLTVL.